This is a list of T cell receptor beta chains from one sample in a study of CD8 T cells in Susac syndrome. TCRdb redid the calling of the immunoSEQ multiplex PCR reads with MiXCR, one entry per CDR3 protein. The sample yields 100,000 to 110,000 distinct CDR3 sequences, 95% seen once. Sequencing input: CD8+ T cells from PBMCs. Receptors originate from a human donor with Susac syndrome. Each CDR3 is given with its conserved first and last residue. A D gene is named only where the DNA matches it firmly. Part of the rows lack a size; the others show once, few, many or a class for expanded clones.

clone size	D gene	V gene	J gene	CDR3 protein	CDR3 DNA
.	TRBD1	TRBV5-1	TRBJ2-7	CASSEGQGIDRAYEQYF	TGCGCCAGCAGCGAGGGACAGGGGATCGATAGAGCGTACGAGCAGTACTTC
.	.	TRBV20-1	TRBJ1-1	CSARDRVRTEAFF	TGCAGTGCTAGAGACAGGGTGAGGACTGAAGCTTTCTTT
.	.	TRBV9	TRBJ1-2	CASSVGQNYGYTF	TGTGCCAGCAGCGTCGGACAGAACTATGGCTACACCTTC
.	.	TRBV20-1	TRBJ1-1	CSARQGRAFF	TGCAGTGCTAGACAGGGACGAGCTTTCTTT
.	.	TRBV9	TRBJ2-2	CASSVVGNTGELFF	TGTGCCAGCAGCGTAGTAGGGAACACCGGGGAGCTGTTTTTT
.	TRBD2	TRBV29-1	TRBJ2-7	CSVGSRLLAGGSYEQYF	TGCAGCGTTGGATCCAGACTCCTAGCGGGAGGATCCTACGAGCAGTACTTC
few	.	TRBV28	TRBJ1-1	CASSLAGAEAFF	TGTGCCAGCAGTTTAGCAGGTGCTGAAGCTTTCTTT
.	TRBD1	TRBV20-1	TRBJ2-5	CSARRGQQETQYF	TGCAGTGCTAGGAGGGGGCAGCAAGAGACCCAGTACTTC
.	.	TRBV29-1	TRBJ2-5	CSGGPVLRETQYF	TGCAGCGGGGGCCCGGTTTTACGAGAGACCCAGTACTTC
.	.	TRBV29-1	TRBJ2-3	CSVPRGASTDTQYF	TGCAGCGTCCCTCGGGGAGCTAGCACAGATACGCAGTATTTT
.	.	TRBV4-1	TRBJ1-1	CASSQDVGSTEAFF	TGCGCCAGCAGCCAAGATGTGGGAAGCACTGAAGCTTTCTTT
.	.	TRBV12-3/TRBV12-4	TRBJ2-1	CASSFLLASPEQFF	TGTGCCAGCAGTTTCTTACTAGCTAGTCCTGAGCAGTTCTTC
.	TRBD1	TRBV20-1	TRBJ1-4	CSAKVGTVNEKLFF	TGCAGTGCTAAAGTGGGGACAGTAAATGAAAAACTGTTTTTT
.	.	TRBV5-4	TRBJ2-7	CASSSRGLGGDEQYF	TGTGCCAGCAGCTCACGCGGCCTAGGGGGAGACGAGCAGTACTTC
.	.	TRBV5-4	TRBJ1-3	CASSDGPGPSGNTIYF	TGTGCCAGCAGCGATGGGCCCGGGCCCTCTGGAAACACCATATATTTT
once	TRBD2	TRBV11-2	TRBJ2-5	CASFSGGARETQYF	TGTGCCAGCTTCAGCGGGGGGGCAAGAGAGACCCAGTACTTC
.	TRBD2	TRBV5-1	TRBJ2-7	CASSISGSYEQYF	TGCGCCAGCAGCATTAGCGGGAGTTACGAGCAGTACTTC
.	TRBD1	TRBV20-1	TRBJ2-5	CSAPGTGGETQYF	TGCAGTGCTCCCGGGACAGGGGGGGAGACCCAGTACTTC
.	.	TRBV5-1	TRBJ1-1	CASSLTPVGMNTEAFF	TGCGCCAGCAGCTTGACCCCTGTTGGGATGAACACTGAAGCTTTCTTT
.	TRBD2	TRBV14	TRBJ2-7	CASSPGLGPYEQYF	TGTGCCAGCAGCCCAGGACTAGGCCCCTACGAGCAGTACTTC
.	.	TRBV29-1	TRBJ2-7	CSVSPGPTRGYEQYF	TGCAGCGTCTCTCCGGGCCCGACGAGGGGCTACGAGCAGTACTTC
.	.	TRBV12-5	TRBJ2-7	CASGLGAYEQYF	TGTGCTAGTGGTTTGGGAGCCTACGAGCAGTACTTC
.	TRBD2	TRBV24-1	TRBJ2-1	CATSEAGSWGGNEQFF	TGTGCCACCAGCGAAGCGGGGTCCTGGGGTGGGAATGAGCAGTTCTTC
.	.	TRBV20-1	TRBJ1-1	CSARIQRVGQANTEAFF	TGCAGTGCGAGGATACAGCGAGTAGGTCAAGCGAACACTGAAGCTTTCTTT
.	TRBD1	TRBV3-1	TRBJ2-5	CASSFTGGLETQYF	TGTGCCAGCAGTTTCACAGGGGGCTTGGAGACCCAGTACTTC
.	.	TRBV27	TRBJ2-7	CASSLSVSYEQYF	TGTGCCAGCAGTTTATCAGTCTCCTACGAGCAGTACTTC
.	TRBD2	TRBV7-6	TRBJ2-3	CASSLDGPGGRKADTQYF	TGTGCCAGCAGCTTAGACGGCCCGGGCGGGAGGAAGGCAGATACGCAGTATTTT
.	.	TRBV9	TRBJ1-1	CASSVAGRDFGTEAFF	TGTGCCAGCAGCGTAGCGGGCAGGGATTTTGGAACTGAAGCTTTCTTT
.	.	TRBV9	TRBJ2-6	CASRVQGDGANVLTF	TGTGCCAGCAGGGTACAGGGCGACGGGGCCAACGTCCTGACTTTC